These T cell receptor beta chains were read from a single sample in a study of T-cell memory formation after mild COVID-19. One entry per CDR3 protein, called by TCRdb with MiXCR from the 5' RACE reads. Among around 210,000 distinct CDR3 sequences listed, around 8.8% were seen once. Sample: PBMCs or a T cell subset sorted from them (not recorded which). All receptors come from a man aged 18 to 30 who had mild COVID-19 (a few samples of this study predate the infection). Cell type and time point are not known. CDR3s include the opening cysteine and the closing phenylalanine or tryptophan. A D gene is named only where the DNA matches it firmly. Size is stated for part of the rows, as once, few or many counts, or as a class when the clone is expanded.

J: TRBJ2-1; V: TRBV4-1; length: 17; size: -; D: -; DNA: TGCGCCAGCAGCCAATTTGGGACAATAAGTGCCTACAATGAGCAGTTCTTC; CDR3: CASSQFGTISAYNEQFF
J: TRBJ1-6; V: TRBV7-2; length: 17; size: many; D: -; DNA: TGTGCCAGCAGCTTCAGGACCAGTAGCTCCTATAATTCACCCCTCCACTTT; CDR3: CASSFRTSSSYNSPLHF
J: TRBJ1-2; V: TRBV2; length: 14; size: few; D: -; DNA: TGTGCCAGCAGTGGACAGACAGTTTTCTATGGCTACACCTTC; CDR3: CASSGQTVFYGYTF
J: TRBJ2-7; V: TRBV21-1; length: 16; size: -; D: -; DNA: -; CDR3: CASSKVGGGSSYEQYF
J: TRBJ2-3; V: TRBV7-6; length: 16; size: many; D: -; DNA: TGTGCCAGCAGCTTAATGGGCCCCACTAGCACAGATACGCAGTATTTT; CDR3: CASSLMGPTSTDTQYF
J: TRBJ1-1; V: TRBV25-1; length: 13; size: -; D: -; DNA: TGTGCCAGCAGTGAGGACAGCTACACTGAAGCTTTCTTT; CDR3: CASSEDSYTEAFF
J: TRBJ2-4; V: TRBV11-2; length: 17; size: -; D: -; DNA: TGTGCCAGCAGCTTAGACTGGAGATGGGGGGCCAAAAACATTCAGTACTTC; CDR3: CASSLDWRWGAKNIQYF
J: TRBJ2-3; V: TRBV25-1; length: 15; size: -; D: -; DNA: TGTGCCAGCAGTGCCCGAGGTGAGGGCACAGATACGCAGTATTTT; CDR3: CASSARGEGTDTQYF
J: TRBJ1-1; V: TRBV29-1; length: 13; size: many; D: TRBD1; DNA: TGCAGCGTTATAAGACAGGGAGGCACTGAAGCTTTCTTT; CDR3: CSVIRQGGTEAFF
J: TRBJ1-4; V: TRBV18; length: 13; size: few; D: TRBD1; DNA: TGTGCCAGCTCACGGGACAGTAATGAAAAACTGTTTTTT; CDR3: CASSRDSNEKLFF
J: TRBJ1-1; V: TRBV20-1; length: 15; size: few; D: -; DNA: TGCAGTGCTAGAGAATCCCGCGGGTCGGGAACTGAAGCTTTCTTT; CDR3: CSARESRGSGTEAFF
J: TRBJ1-1; V: TRBV12-5; length: 15; size: few; D: -; DNA: TGTGCTAGTGGTTTGGTGACAGGCCCTAACACTGAAGCTTTCTTT; CDR3: CASGLVTGPNTEAFF
J: TRBJ2-7; V: TRBV5-1; length: 15; size: -; D: -; DNA: TGCGCCAGCAGCTTGATTGGCACGTCCTCCTACGAGCAGTACTTC; CDR3: CASSLIGTSSYEQYF
J: TRBJ1-1; V: TRBV7-6; length: 13; size: many; D: -; DNA: TGTGCCAGCAGCTTACAAGAGAACACTGAAGCTTTCTTT; CDR3: CASSLQENTEAFF